This TCR beta chain stems from a study of patients and donors after allogeneic stem cell transplantation. TCRdb called the RT-PCR reads again in MiXCR, with one record for every CDR3 protein. The sample lists fewer than 75,000 distinct CDR3 sequences, 26% seen once, with around 27% in the top ten. This clonotype turned up a few times. The V gene's germline CDR1 is SEHNR and CDR2 FQNEAQ (reference sequence). This CDR3 spans 15 amino acids. The V and J ends lost 1 base and 0 bases respectively, with 8 bases between them. The chain employs TRBV7-9 and TRBJ2-3; TRBD2 is a possible D gene (5 bases). The TCR sequence derives from a human donor who was either an allogeneic HSCT recipient or a stem cell or donor lymphocyte infusion donor (not recorded which). It is not recorded whose cells these are; they may come from a transplant donor. What was sequenced was blood, either unsorted or a sorted T cell fraction (not recorded which). The CDR3 nucleotides read TGTGCCAGCAGCTTAGTGGGGAGTAGCACAGATACGCAGTATTTT. Translating gives CASSLVGSSTDTQYF.